This TCR beta chain emerged from a study of cytomegalovirus exposure and HLA in healthy donors. Whole-study results and caveats: Investigators reported 150 to 200 TCR beta chains as tied to cytomegalovirus. Using the classifier, cytomegalovirus status was reportedly diagnosed with high specificity and sensitivity.

This clone has only one observation. Its target is not known. The same CDR3 is also encoded by other DNA sequences in this sample. Looked up from germline, CDR1 is SGDLS and CDR2 is YYNGEE. Trimming removed 0 bases at V and 1 base at J, with 8 bases between. The CDR3 totals 14 residues. Primers included in the PCR were 60 Vbeta and 13 Jbeta primers. TCRdb keeps only in-frame clones here, not all; method: immunoSEQ multiplex PCR. The profile covers around 200,000 clones, with 84% appearing a single time and 1% to 1.5% taken by the ten largest. The chain recombines TRBV9 with TRBJ2-7, with unresolved D. The sequence was obtained from a girl aged 2 to 9 in good health and CMV-seropositive. Sequenced: PBMCs. The CDR3 DNA sequence: TGTGCCAGCAGCGTAGTCCCAGGATCCTACGAGCAGTACTTC. It encodes CASSVVPGSYEQYF.